This passage covers 21 T cell receptor beta chains from one sample sequenced in a study of blood T cell repertoires in COVID-19. Clones were sequenced by immunoSEQ multiplex PCR, and TCRdb holds only the in-frame ones, with some missing. This sample has over 150,000 clones, with approximately 80% found just once. The specimen sequenced was peripheral blood. Receptors originate from a man aged 55-75 years with acute or convalescent COVID-19.

The chain is built from TRBV30 and TRBJ2-7; D possibly corresponds to TRBD1 (5 bases). The CDR3 covers 14 residues. V lost 0 bases to trimming and J lost 0 bases, with 9 bases between them. Germline CDR1 GTSNPN, CDR2 SVGIG (reference sequence). The CDR3 is CAWSVGDSSYEQYF. In DNA, the CDR3 is TGTGCCTGGAGTGTAGGTGACAGCTCCTACGAGCAGTACTTC.

The J gene is TRBJ1-2, the V gene TRBV28; 7 bases line up with TRBD1. The germline gives CDR1 MDHEN, CDR2 SYDVKM. Germline trimming cut 5 bases from V and 2 bases from J; bases unmatched to any gene: 8. This CDR3 is built from 15 residues. The chain's CDR3 is CASSLRQGYNYGYTF. The CDR3 DNA reads TGTGCCAGCAGTCTGCGACAGGGCTACAACTATGGCTACACCTTC.

In this sample, this clone turned up a few times. The CDR3 is CASSPDRVNTGELFF. The CDR3 region has the DNA TGTGCCAGCTCACCGGACAGGGTTAACACCGGGGAGCTGTTTTTT. The V call is TRBV18, the J call TRBJ2-2, with 8 positions matching TRBD1. From germline, CDR1 is KGHSH and CDR2 LQKENI. V dropped 3 bases and J dropped 2; count of bases not matched to a gene: 2. CDR3 length: 15 residues.

V and J are TRBV7-8 and TRBJ2-7; D is unresolved. The CDR3 is 11 residues long. Germline loops: CDR1 SGHVS, CDR2 FQNEAQ. Trimming pared 2 bases from V and 5 bases from J, leaving 4 bases between. The CDR3 DNA is TGTGCCAGCAGCTTAATCGACGAGCAGTACTTC. This encodes CASSLIDEQYF.

The chain has TRBV4-2 and TRBJ2-1; 13 bases fit TRBD2. In germline, CDR1 is LGHNA, CDR2 YNFKEQ. With V trimmed by 2 bases and J by 2 bases, 6 bases remained unmatched. The CDR3 totals 18 residues. DNA of the CDR3: TGTGCCAGCAGCCAAAACGAAGGACTAGCGGGGGCCTACAATGAGCAGTTCTTC. Amino acids: CASSQNEGLAGAYNEQFF.

This chain joins TRBV7-3 and TRBJ2-3; D is perhaps TRBD2 (7 bases). The germline V and J ends were trimmed by 5 bases and 4 bases, with 19 bases remaining between them. Germline CDR1 SGHTA, CDR2 FQGTGA. This CDR3 contains 16 residues. The CDR3 coding sequence is TGTGCCAGCAGCCTCTCCCACGGGGGGCCGGCAGATACGCAGTATTTT. Translating gives CASSLSHGGPADTQYF.

In this sample, this clone turned up a few times. V usage is TRBV9 and J usage is TRBJ1-2; D is possibly TRBD1 (5 bases). The V gene's germline CDR1 is SGDLS and CDR2 YYNGEE. The CDR3 length is 16 residues. V gave up 0 bases and J gave up 6 bases, with 18 bases separating them. The CDR3 DNA follows: TGTGCCAGCAGCGTAGGGCAGGGCTCCTATGAAGATGGCTACACCTTC. Amino acid sequence: CASSVGQGSYEDGYTF. The variable domain in full, completed from reference TRBV9 and TRBJ1-2, reads DSGVTQTPKHLITATGQRVTLRCSPRSGDLSVYWYQQSLDQGLQFLIQYYNGEERAKGNILERFSAQQFPDLHSELNLSSLELGDSALYFCASSVGQGSYEDGYTFGSGTRLTVV.

This chain joins TRBV25-1 and TRBJ2-5; 8 positions agree with TRBD1. J gave up 4 bases and V 2 bases, and 3 bases lay outside the gene matches. This CDR3 region has 14 residues. Germline V gives CDR1 MGHDK, CDR2 SYGVNS. The CDR3 here is CASSERTGRETQYF. The CDR3 DNA sequence: TGTGCCAGCAGTGAAAGGACAGGGAGAGAGACCCAGTACTTC.

V usage is TRBV29-1 and J usage is TRBJ2-1, with 12 bases aligning to TRBD2. Germline values: CDR1 SQVTM, CDR2 ANQGSEA. J lost 4 bases, V lost 1 base, and 2 bases had no gene match. The CDR3 is made up of 15 amino acids. This CDR3 reads CSVEGTSGGYNEQFF. CDR3 coding DNA: TGCAGCGTTGAAGGTACTAGCGGGGGGTACAATGAGCAGTTCTTC.

There are a few counts of this clone. This chain joins TRBV10-3 and TRBJ1-2; a possible D gene is TRBD1 (6 bases). With 6 bases removed from V and 4 bases from J, the gap between germline ends came to 6 bases. The CDR3 extends over 11 amino acids. Germline V CDR1 and CDR2: ENHRY, SYGVKD. CDR3 nucleotides: TGTGCCATCAGGGACAGCTATGGCTACACCTTC. This translates into CAIRDSYGYTF.

V and J are TRBV6-6 and TRBJ1-2; D gene unclear. Germline V gene sequence: CDR1 MNHNY, CDR2 SVGAGI (reference sequence). The CDR3 spans 19 residues. The V end was cut by 5 bases, the J end by 2 bases, with 27 bases between. The CDR3 protein is CASSPRISGAMVSNYGYTF. The CDR3 bases are TGTGCCAGCAGTCCCAGGATTTCAGGCGCTATGGTCTCGAACTATGGCTACACCTTC.

The sample holds a few counts of this clone. The chain joins TRBV6-2 or TRBV6-3 to TRBJ1-5, with TRBD1 as a possible D gene (6 bases). The CDR3 is made up of 16 amino acids. V lost 6 bases and J 4 bases, leaving 19 bases between the germline ends. Germline-derived CDR1 and CDR2 are MNHEY and SVGEGT. CDR3 nucleotides: TGTGCCAGCAGCCTATATATCGTCCAGGGGAATCAGCCCCAGCATTTT. This encodes CASSLYIVQGNQPQHF.

With respect to this clone: The same CDR3 can be traced to other DNA sequences in this sample. This chain connects TRBV7-6 to TRBJ2-2, with D possibly TRBD1 on 6 matching bases. V was clipped by 1 base and J by 3 bases, with 9 bases between them. This CDR3 region has 15 residues. CDR1 and CDR2 (germline): SGHVS, FNYEAQ. CDR3 region: CASSLDRADTGELFF. The DNA for the CDR3 is TGTGCCAGCAGCTTAGACAGGGCCGACACCGGGGAGCTGTTTTTT.

This rearrangement joins TRBV6-5 to TRBJ2-6; weak D call: TRBD2 (6 bases). CDR1 and CDR2 (germline): MNHEY, SVGAGI. The ends were cut back, 0 bases at V and 3 bases at J, with 9 bases in the middle. The CDR3 loop spans 16 amino acids. This CDR3 is CASSYSGGGGANVLTF. CDR3 in DNA: TGTGCCAGCAGTTACTCCGGGGGTGGTGGGGCCAACGTCCTGACTTTC.

The genes are TRBV4-1 and TRBJ1-5, with D maybe TRBD1 (6 bases). This CDR3 has 15 residues. Germline CDR1 reads MGHRA; CDR2 reads YSYEKL. The V end lost 2 bases, the J end lost 6 bases, and 14 bases lay between the germline ends. CDR3 region: CASSQIQGRGQPQHF. In DNA, the CDR3 is TGCGCCAGCAGCCAAATTCAGGGGAGGGGTCAGCCCCAGCATTTT.

In this sample, this clone turned up a few times. This chain links TRBV14 with TRBJ2-7; 7 nucleotides match TRBD2. This CDR3 contains 15 residues. Germline trimming cut 4 bases from V and 5 bases from J; bases unmatched to any gene: 11. Germline V gene lookup returns CDR1 SGHDN and CDR2 FVKESK. The CDR3 sequence: CASSPFGRGRNEQYF. CDR3 DNA sequence: TGTGCCAGCAGCCCTTTCGGGCGGGGGAGGAACGAGCAGTACTTC.

A single count supports this clone. The V call is TRBV4-3, the J call TRBJ2-2, with 10 nucleotides matching TRBD2. CDR1 is LGHNA, CDR2 YSLEER, per germline. The CDR3 contains 18 residues. Germline trimming cut 0 bases from V and 3 bases from J; bases unmatched to any gene: 7. The CDR3 here is CASSQEGSGGPYTGELFF. The CDR3 DNA reads TGCGCCAGCAGCCAAGAAGGTAGCGGGGGGCCGTACACCGGGGAGCTGTTTTTT.

The V gene is TRBV3-1 (or the pseudogene TRBV3-2), the J gene TRBJ2-5; the D gene is possibly TRBD2 (6 bases). The V end was cut by 1 base, the J end by 1 base, with 13 bases between. The CDR3 extends over 16 amino acids. Germline V CDR1 and CDR2: LGHDT, YNNKEL (reference sequence). CDR3 DNA: TGTGCCAGCAGCCAAGTGGGACTGCCACCCCAAGAGACCCAGTACTTC. Its protein product is CASSQVGLPPQETQYF.

The rearrangement joins TRBV5-6 to TRBJ2-7, with D perhaps TRBD1 (5 bases). This CDR3 is 13 amino acids long. CDR1 SGHDT and CDR2 YYEEEE come from the germline V gene. The V end was cut by 0 bases, the J end by 2 bases, with 6 bases between. As DNA, the CDR3 is TGTGCCAGCAGCTTGGCAGGGACCTACGAGCAGTACTTC. Amino acid sequence: CASSLAGTYEQYF.

The chain is built from TRBV27 and TRBJ1-6, with a possible D match to TRBD1 (6 bases). V was clipped by 6 bases and J by 10 bases, with 19 bases between them. Germline V CDR1 and CDR2: MNHEY, SMNVEV (reference sequence). CDR3 length: 15 residues. This CDR3 reads CASSPFLDRSSPLHF. As DNA, the CDR3 is TGTGCCAGCAGCCCTTTCCTCGACAGGAGCTCACCCCTCCACTTT.

The chain joins TRBV27 to TRBJ1-1; 7 nucleotides align to TRBD1. The CDR3 runs to 19 residues. Trimming took 2 bases from V and 0 from J; bases not matched to a gene: 15. Germline assignment: CDR1 MNHEY and CDR2 SMNVEV (reference sequence). As DNA, the CDR3 is TGTGCCAGCAGTTTACTACAGGGGATCGCTGATGTAGTGAACACTGAAGCTTTCTTT. As protein: CASSLLQGIADVVNTEAFF.